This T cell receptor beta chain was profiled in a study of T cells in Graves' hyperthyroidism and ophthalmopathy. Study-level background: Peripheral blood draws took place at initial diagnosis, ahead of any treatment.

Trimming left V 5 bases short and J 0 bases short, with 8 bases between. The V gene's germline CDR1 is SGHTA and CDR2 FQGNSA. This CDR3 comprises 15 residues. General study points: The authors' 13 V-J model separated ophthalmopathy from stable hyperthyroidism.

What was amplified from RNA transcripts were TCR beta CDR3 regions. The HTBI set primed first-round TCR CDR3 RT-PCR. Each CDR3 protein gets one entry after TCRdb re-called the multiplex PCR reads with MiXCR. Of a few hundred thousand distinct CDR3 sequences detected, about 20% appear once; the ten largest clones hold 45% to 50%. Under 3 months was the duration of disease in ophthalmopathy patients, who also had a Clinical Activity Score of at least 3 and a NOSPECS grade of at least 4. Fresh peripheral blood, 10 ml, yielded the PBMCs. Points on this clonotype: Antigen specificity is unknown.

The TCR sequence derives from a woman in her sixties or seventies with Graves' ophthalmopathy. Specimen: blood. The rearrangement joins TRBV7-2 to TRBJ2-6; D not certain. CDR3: CASSRDLSGANVLTF. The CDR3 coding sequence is TGTGCCAGCAGCAGGGATCTCTCTGGGGCCAACGTCCTGACTTTC.